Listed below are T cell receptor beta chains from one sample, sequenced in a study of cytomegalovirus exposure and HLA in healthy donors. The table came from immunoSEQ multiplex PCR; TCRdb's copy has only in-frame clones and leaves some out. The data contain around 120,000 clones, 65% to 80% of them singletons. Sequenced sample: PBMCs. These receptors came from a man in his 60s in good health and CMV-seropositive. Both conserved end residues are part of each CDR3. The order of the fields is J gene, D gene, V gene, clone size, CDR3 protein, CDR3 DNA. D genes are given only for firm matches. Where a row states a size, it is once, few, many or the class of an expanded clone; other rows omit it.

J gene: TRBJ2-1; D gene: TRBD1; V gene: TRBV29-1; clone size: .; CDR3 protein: CSVVGTGGKGSYNEQFF; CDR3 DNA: TGCAGCGTTGTCGGGACAGGGGGTAAGGGCTCCTACAATGAGCAGTTCTTC
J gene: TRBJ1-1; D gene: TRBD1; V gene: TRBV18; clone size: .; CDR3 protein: CASSPMGQLNTEAFF; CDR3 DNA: TGTGCCAGCTCACCCATGGGACAGCTGAACACTGAAGCTTTCTTT
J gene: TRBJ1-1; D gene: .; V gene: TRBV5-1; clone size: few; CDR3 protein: CASSPGSSTEAFF; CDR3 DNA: TGCGCCAGCAGCCCGGGATCCTCCACTGAAGCTTTCTTT
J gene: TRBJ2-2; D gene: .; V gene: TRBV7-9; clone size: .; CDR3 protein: CASSSNRTNTGELFF; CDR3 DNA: TGTGCCAGCAGCTCGAACAGGACGAACACCGGGGAGCTGTTTTTT
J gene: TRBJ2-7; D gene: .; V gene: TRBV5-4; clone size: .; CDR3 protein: CASSLGFERPVGYEQYF; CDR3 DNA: TGTGCCAGCAGCTTGGGTTTCGAAAGGCCCGTCGGGTACGAGCAGTACTTC
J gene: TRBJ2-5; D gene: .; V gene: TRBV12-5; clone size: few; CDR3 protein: CASEEGASETQYF; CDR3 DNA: TGTGCTAGTGAGGAGGGGGCCTCGGAGACCCAGTACTTC
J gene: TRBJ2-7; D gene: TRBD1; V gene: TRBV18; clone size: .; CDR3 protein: CASSPKQGRNYEQYF; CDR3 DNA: TGTGCCAGCTCGCCAAAACAGGGGAGAAACTACGAGCAGTACTTC
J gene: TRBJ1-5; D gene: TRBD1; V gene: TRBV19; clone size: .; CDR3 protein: CASSGATGDQPQHF; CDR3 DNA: TGTGCCAGTAGTGGTGCGACAGGGGATCAGCCCCAGCATTTT
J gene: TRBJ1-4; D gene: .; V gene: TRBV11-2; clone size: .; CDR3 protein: CASSPRTVATNEKLFF; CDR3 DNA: TGTGCCAGCAGCCCTCGGACAGTTGCAACTAATGAAAAACTGTTTTTT
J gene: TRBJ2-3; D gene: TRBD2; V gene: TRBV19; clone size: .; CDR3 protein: CASSISSGALWDTQYF; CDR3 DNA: TGTGCCAGTAGTATATCTAGCGGGGCCCTTTGGGATACGCAGTATTTT
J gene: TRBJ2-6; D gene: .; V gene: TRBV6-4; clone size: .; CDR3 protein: CASSGQAGANVLTF; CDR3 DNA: TGTGCCAGCAGTGGACAGGCTGGGGCCAACGTCCTGACTTTC
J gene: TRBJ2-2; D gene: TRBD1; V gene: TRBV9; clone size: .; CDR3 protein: CASSVTTGDTGELFF; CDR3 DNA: TGTGCCAGCAGCGTAACTACAGGGGACACCGGGGAGCTGTTTTTT
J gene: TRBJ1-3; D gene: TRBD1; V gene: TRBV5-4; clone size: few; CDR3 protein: CASSRGDSFGNTIYF; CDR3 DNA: TGTGCCAGCAGCAGAGGGGACAGCTTTGGAAACACCATATATTTT
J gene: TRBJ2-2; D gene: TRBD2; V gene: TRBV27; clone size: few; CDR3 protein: CASTRRGLAGGTNTGELFF; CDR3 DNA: TGTGCCAGCACCCGGCGCGGACTAGCGGGGGGTACGAACACCGGGGAGCTGTTTTTT
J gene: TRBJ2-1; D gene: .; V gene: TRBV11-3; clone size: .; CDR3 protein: CASSSNRGGEQFF; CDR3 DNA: TGTGCCAGCAGCTCGAACAGGGGAGGCGAGCAGTTCTTC
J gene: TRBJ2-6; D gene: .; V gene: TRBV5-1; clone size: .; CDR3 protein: CASSRTTGSAGANVLTF; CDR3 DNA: TGCGCCAGCAGCAGGACGACAGGTTCTGCTGGGGCCAACGTCCTGACTTTC
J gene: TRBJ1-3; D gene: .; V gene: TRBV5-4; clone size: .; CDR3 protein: CASSFGGRRSGNTIYF; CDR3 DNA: TGTGCCAGCAGCTTTGGGGGGAGGCGGTCTGGAAACACCATATATTTT
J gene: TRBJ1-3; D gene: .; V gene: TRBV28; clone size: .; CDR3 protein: CASSPPAGARGNTIYF; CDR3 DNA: TGTGCCAGCAGTCCCCCCGCGGGGGCTAGAGGAAACACCATATATTTT
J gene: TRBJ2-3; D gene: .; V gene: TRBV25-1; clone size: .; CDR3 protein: CASSLHHGTDTQYF; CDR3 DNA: TGTGCCAGCAGTTTACACCACGGCACAGATACGCAGTATTTT
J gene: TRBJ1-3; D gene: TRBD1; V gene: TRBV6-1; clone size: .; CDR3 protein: CASSEVSPGQGWYGNTIYF; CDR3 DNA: TGTGCCAGCAGTGAAGTGTCTCCGGGACAGGGGTGGTATGGAAACACCATATATTTT
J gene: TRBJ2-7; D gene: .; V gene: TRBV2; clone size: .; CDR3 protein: CASSDGSGYYEQYF; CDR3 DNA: TGTGCCAGCAGTGATGGTAGCGGATACTACGAGCAGTACTTC
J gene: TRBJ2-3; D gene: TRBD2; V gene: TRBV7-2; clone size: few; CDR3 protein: CASSHRGGDTQYF; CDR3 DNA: TGTGCCAGCAGCCATCGGGGGGGGGATACGCAGTATTTT
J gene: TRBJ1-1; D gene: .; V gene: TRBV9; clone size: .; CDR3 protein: CASSAPPTMNTEAFF; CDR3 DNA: TGTGCCAGCAGCGCCCCGCCTACCATGAACACTGAAGCTTTCTTT
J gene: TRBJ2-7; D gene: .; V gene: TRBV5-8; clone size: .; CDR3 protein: CASSPGTSAGSYEQYF; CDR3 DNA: TGTGCCAGCAGCCCCGGGACTTCCGCGGGCTCCTACGAGCAGTACTTC
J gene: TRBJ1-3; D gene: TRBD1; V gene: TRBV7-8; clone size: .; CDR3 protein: CASSSGGRNTIYF; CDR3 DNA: TGTGCCAGCAGCTCAGGGGGGCGGAACACCATATATTTT
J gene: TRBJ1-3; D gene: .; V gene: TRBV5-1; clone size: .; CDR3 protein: CASSLQGREENTIYF; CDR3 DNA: TGCGCCAGCAGTCTTCAGGGTAGAGAAGAAAACACCATATATTTT
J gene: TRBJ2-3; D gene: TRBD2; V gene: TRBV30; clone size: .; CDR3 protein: CAWSSFAAGIGSDTQYF; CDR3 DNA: TGTGCCTGGAGCTCCTTCGCAGCGGGGATCGGCTCAGATACGCAGTATTTT
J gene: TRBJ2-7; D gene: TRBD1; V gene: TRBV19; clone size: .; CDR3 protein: CASSPWTGAHEQYF; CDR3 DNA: TGTGCCAGTAGTCCATGGACAGGGGCGCACGAGCAGTACTTC
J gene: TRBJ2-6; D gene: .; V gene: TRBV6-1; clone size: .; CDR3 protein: CASSEGRASGANVLTF; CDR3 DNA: TGTGCCAGCAGTGAAGGGAGGGCTTCTGGGGCCAACGTCCTGACTTTC
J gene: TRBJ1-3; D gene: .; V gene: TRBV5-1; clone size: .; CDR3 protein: CASSPSTSGNTIYF; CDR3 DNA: TGCGCCAGCAGCCCGTCTACCTCTGGAAACACCATATATTTT
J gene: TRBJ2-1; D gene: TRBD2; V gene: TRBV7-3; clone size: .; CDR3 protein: CASSLTSGAYNEQFF; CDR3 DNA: TGTGCCAGCAGCCTTACTAGCGGGGCCTACAATGAGCAGTTCTTC